The 4 T cell receptor beta chains presented below share a single source sample, sequenced in a study of T cells expressing NK-cell markers. TCRdb re-called the 5' RACE reads, yielding one record per CDR3 amino acid sequence without DNA. The table lists approximately 150,000 distinct CDR3 sequences. The sample was blood T cells: a sorted CD56 or NKG2C T cell subset, CD4+ or CD8+ T cells, or bulk PBMC T cells (not recorded which). The receptors were gathered from a woman aged 18 to 75 in good health.

V is TRBV3-1 and J is TRBJ1-5. Germline-derived CDR1 and CDR2 are LGHDT and YNNKEL (reference sequence). There are 14 residues in the CDR3. CDR3 region: CASSQGTLNQPQHF.

The chain uses TRBV9 and TRBJ1-4; the TCRdb D gene call, TRBD1, has no DNA to confirm it. Germline V gives CDR1 SGDLS, CDR2 YYNGEE. The length of the CDR3 is 15 residues. CDR3 loop: CASSVEGAYGEKLFF.

V usage is TRBV20-1 and J usage is TRBJ1-2. The CDR3 has 15 residues. The germline CDR1 and CDR2 sequences are DFQATT and SNEGSKA (reference sequence). The CDR3 loop reads CSARDALSGTHGYTF.

This chain connects TRBV5-6 to TRBJ2-3; TCRdb picks TRBD1, but there is no DNA to check that call. CDR3 length: 17 residues. Germline-derived CDR1 and CDR2 are SGHDT and YYEEEE. CDR3 protein: CASSLGVGPGSTDTQYF. The full variable domain, in which reference TRBV5-6 and TRBJ2-3 provide the parts outside the CDR3, is DAGVTQSPTHLIKTRGQQVTLRCSPKSGHDTVSWYQQALGQGPQFIFQYYEEEERQRGNFPDRFSGHQFPNYSSELNVNALLLGDSALYLCASSLGVGPGSTDTQYFGPGTRLTVL.